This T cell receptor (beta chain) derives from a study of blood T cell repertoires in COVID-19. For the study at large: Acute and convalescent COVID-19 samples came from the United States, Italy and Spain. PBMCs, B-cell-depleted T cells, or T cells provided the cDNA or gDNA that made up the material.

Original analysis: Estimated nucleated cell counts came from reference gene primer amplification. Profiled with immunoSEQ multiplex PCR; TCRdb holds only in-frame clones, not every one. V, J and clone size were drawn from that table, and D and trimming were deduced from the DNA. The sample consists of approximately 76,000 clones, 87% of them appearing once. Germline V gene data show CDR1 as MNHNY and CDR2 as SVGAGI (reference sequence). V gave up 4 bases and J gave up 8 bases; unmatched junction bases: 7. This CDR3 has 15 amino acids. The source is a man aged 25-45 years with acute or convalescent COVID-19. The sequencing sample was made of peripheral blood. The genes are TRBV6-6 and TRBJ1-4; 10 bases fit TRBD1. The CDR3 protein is CASSSTTGGKEKLFF. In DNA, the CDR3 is TGTGCCAGCAGTTCCACGACAGGGGGCAAGGAAAAACTGTTTTTT.